The clone carrying this TCR beta chain has ten or more counts. The antigen is not known. The germline gives CDR1 SNHLY, CDR2 FYNNEI. V lost 4 bases and J lost 0, with 7 bases in between. The CDR3 extends over 14 amino acids. This record comes from a study of T cells in Graves' hyperthyroidism and ophthalmopathy. Overall study results and limits: From stable hyperthyroidism, ophthalmopathy was set apart by a 13 V-J model. Before onset, ophthalmopathy was predicted by the model a median 6.5 months earlier.

TCR beta CDR3 sequences were amplified from RNA transcripts. First-round RT-PCR of the TCR CDR3 relied on the HTBI primer set. TCRdb recomputed calls from the multiplex PCR reads with MiXCR, one row per CDR3 protein. The sample includes hundreds of thousands of distinct CDR3 sequences, around a sixth seen only once; the top ten take roughly 17%. The sequence was collected from a woman in her 50s with Graves' hyperthyroidism that later progressed to Graves' ophthalmopathy. The rearrangement links TRBV2 to TRBJ1-5, with TRBD1 as a possible D gene (5 bases). Sequencing input: blood. In nucleotides, the CDR3 is TGTGCCAGCAGTGGACAGTATAGCAATCAGCCCCAGCATTTT. Its protein product is CASSGQYSNQPQHF.